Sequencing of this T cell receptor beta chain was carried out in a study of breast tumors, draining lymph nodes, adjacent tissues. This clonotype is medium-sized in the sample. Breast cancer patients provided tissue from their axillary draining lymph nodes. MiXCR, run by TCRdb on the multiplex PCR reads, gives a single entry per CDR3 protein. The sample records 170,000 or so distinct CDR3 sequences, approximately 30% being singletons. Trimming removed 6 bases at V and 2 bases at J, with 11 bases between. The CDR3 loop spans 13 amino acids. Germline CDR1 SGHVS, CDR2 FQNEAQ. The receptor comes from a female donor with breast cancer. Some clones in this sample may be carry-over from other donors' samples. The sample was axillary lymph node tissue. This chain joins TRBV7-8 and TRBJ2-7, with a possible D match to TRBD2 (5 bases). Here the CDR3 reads CASRLRATYEQYF. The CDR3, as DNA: TGTGCCAGCAGGTTGCGGGCTACCTACGAGCAGTACTTC.